This is a list of T cell receptor beta chains from one sample in a study of vaccination and CD4 T cells after COVID-19. TCRdb re-called the PCR reads with MiXCR, one entry per CDR3 protein. Among about 11,000 distinct CDR3 sequences listed, about 28% were seen once. No antigen has been identified for these receptors. Source material: CD4+ T cells from blood, cultured in vitro. These receptors were taken from a human donor in good health. CDR3s include the opening cysteine and the closing phenylalanine or tryptophan. The D gene is left open where the match is weak. Clone size is given for some rows only: seen once, a few or many times, or a class if the clone is expanded.

size: few; J: TRBJ2-5; D: .; V: TRBV7-2; DNA: TGTGCCAGCAGCCCCCAAGCGGGCGGGGAGACCCAGTACTTC; CDR3: CASSPQAGGETQYF
size: few; J: TRBJ2-1; D: .; V: TRBV20-1; DNA: TGCAGTGCCGAGGGGGGCGATGAGCAGTTCTTC; CDR3: CSAEGGDEQFF
size: few; J: TRBJ2-7; D: .; V: TRBV20-1; DNA: TGCAGTGCTAGAGTCCTAGGTACCGAGCAGTACTTC; CDR3: CSARVLGTEQYF
size: .; J: TRBJ1-3; D: TRBD1; V: TRBV19; DNA: TGTGCCAGTAGTATCCGGGCAGGGGGATCTGGAAACACCATATATTTT; CDR3: CASSIRAGGSGNTIYF
size: few; J: TRBJ2-1; D: .; V: TRBV10-3; DNA: TGTGCCTCCTCGGAGCCCTACAATGAGCAGTTCTTC; CDR3: CASSEPYNEQFF
size: .; J: TRBJ1-1; D: .; V: TRBV5-6; DNA: TGTGCCAGCAGCTTTAAAAACACTGAAGCTTTCTTT; CDR3: CASSFKNTEAFF
size: few; J: TRBJ2-7; D: .; V: TRBV27; DNA: TGTGCCAGCAGCCTACTACGGGGGCCCTCCTACGAGCAGTACTTC; CDR3: CASSLLRGPSYEQYF
size: few; J: TRBJ1-1; D: .; V: TRBV4-2; DNA: TGTGCCAGCAGCCAAGCCGAGGTAGGGGTGGAAACTGAAGCTTTCTTT; CDR3: CASSQAEVGVETEAFF
size: few; J: TRBJ2-7; D: .; V: TRBV24-1; DNA: TGTGCCACCAGTGGCGGGACTCGAGGGTCCTACGAGCAGTACTTC; CDR3: CATSGGTRGSYEQYF
size: .; J: TRBJ2-1; D: TRBD2; V: TRBV28; DNA: TGTGCCAGCAGTTGGCTAGCGGGAATGAATCGGGATGAGCAGTTCTTC; CDR3: CASSWLAGMNRDEQFF
size: .; J: TRBJ2-3; D: .; V: TRBV7-2; DNA: TGTGCCAGCACAAAGCGGCAGGGCACAGATACGCAGTATTTT; CDR3: CASTKRQGTDTQYF
size: .; J: TRBJ2-7; D: TRBD2; V: TRBV7-2; DNA: TGTGCCAGCAGCAGTAGCGGGGGGGGGTACGAGCAGTACTTC; CDR3: CASSSSGGGYEQYF
size: .; J: TRBJ1-1; D: TRBD1; V: TRBV28; DNA: TGTGCCAGCACCCGGGACAGCCAGCCCTTTTCTGAAGCTTTCTTT; CDR3: CASTRDSQPFSEAFF
size: few; J: TRBJ2-7; D: TRBD2; V: TRBV6-5; DNA: TGTGCCAGCAGTTACCCGGGACTAGCGGGAGACGAGCAGTACTTC; CDR3: CASSYPGLAGDEQYF
size: .; J: TRBJ1-2; D: .; V: TRBV19; DNA: TGTGCCAGTAGTATCCCCAGGCGGGGAAACTATGGCTACACCTTC; CDR3: CASSIPRRGNYGYTF
size: .; J: TRBJ2-7; D: TRBD2; V: TRBV5-1; DNA: TGCGCCAGCAGCTTAACTAGCGGGTCTTACTACGAGCAGTACTTC; CDR3: CASSLTSGSYYEQYF
size: .; J: TRBJ1-1; D: .; V: TRBV10-3; DNA: TGTGCCATCAGTGAGACAGGGCCCTCCACTGAAGCTTTCTTT; CDR3: CAISETGPSTEAFF
size: .; J: TRBJ2-2; D: .; V: TRBV7-2; DNA: TGTGCCAGCAGCTTAGCGACTCTGCCAGGGGAGCTGTTTTTT; CDR3: CASSLATLPGELFF
size: .; J: TRBJ2-7; D: .; V: TRBV28; DNA: TGTGCCAGCAGAGAAAGCCGGGACCCTGAGAGCTCCTACGAGCAGTACTTC; CDR3: CASRESRDPESSYEQYF
size: .; J: TRBJ2-3; D: .; V: TRBV14; DNA: TGTGCCAGCAGCCAAAGGGATACGCAGTATTTT; CDR3: CASSQRDTQYF
size: few; J: TRBJ2-7; D: TRBD1; V: TRBV11-3; DNA: TGTGCCAGCAGCTTAGGGGGGACAGGCGAGCAGTACTTC; CDR3: CASSLGGTGEQYF
size: .; J: TRBJ2-1; D: .; V: TRBV28; DNA: TGTGCCAGCAGTCCAGTCGTGGGAGTAGGCGACAATGAGCAGTTCTTC; CDR3: CASSPVVGVGDNEQFF
size: few; J: TRBJ1-5; D: .; V: TRBV4-1; DNA: TGCGCCAGCAGCCAAGGACAGGATCAGCCCCAGCATTTT; CDR3: CASSQGQDQPQHF
size: medium-sized; J: TRBJ1-5; D: .; V: TRBV20-1; DNA: TGCAGTGCTAGATTAGCAGGGAGTTCCAATCAGCCCCAGCATTTT; CDR3: CSARLAGSSNQPQHF
size: .; J: TRBJ1-1; D: TRBD1; V: TRBV7-3; DNA: TGTGCCAGCAGCTCCGACAGGGGGGCTGAAGCTTTCTTT; CDR3: CASSSDRGAEAFF
size: .; J: TRBJ2-5; D: .; V: TRBV5-1; DNA: TGCGCCAGCCGATTATCCAACCAAGAGACCCAGTACTTC; CDR3: CASRLSNQETQYF
size: .; J: TRBJ1-4; D: .; V: TRBV20-1; DNA: TGCAGTGCTTTGGAGTTTCCGAAACTGTTTTTT; CDR3: CSALEFPKLFF
size: medium-sized; J: TRBJ1-5; D: TRBD1; V: TRBV6-2/TRBV6-3; DNA: TGTGCCAGCAGTTACTCGACAGGGACTTCGCCCCAGCATTTT; CDR3: CASSYSTGTSPQHF
size: few; J: TRBJ1-1; D: .; V: TRBV6-2/TRBV6-3; DNA: TGTGCCAGCAGTTACTCGGGACGGCGCGAAGCTTTCTTT; CDR3: CASSYSGRREAFF
size: .; J: TRBJ1-1; D: TRBD1; V: TRBV6-5; DNA: TGTGCCAGCAGTTACTCGATGGACAGGGTGATGAACACTGAAGCTTTCTTT; CDR3: CASSYSMDRVMNTEAFF
size: .; J: TRBJ1-5; D: .; V: TRBV27; DNA: TGTGCCAGCTGGGACATTAGCAATCAGCCCCAGCATTTT; CDR3: CASWDISNQPQHF
size: few; J: TRBJ1-6; D: .; V: TRBV6-2/TRBV6-3; DNA: TGTGCCAGCAGCCCTTACCGGGCCGATAATTCACCCCTCCACTTT; CDR3: CASSPYRADNSPLHF
size: .; J: TRBJ2-1; D: TRBD2; V: TRBV6-2/TRBV6-3; DNA: TGTGCCAGCAGTTACTCCCACGAGCCGGGACTAGCGGGAAGGTATGAGCAGTTCTTC; CDR3: CASSYSHEPGLAGRYEQFF
size: .; J: TRBJ1-1; D: .; V: TRBV14; DNA: TGTGCCAGCAGCCAAGAAGGCGTTCACTGGGGGAACACTGAAGCTTTCTTT; CDR3: CASSQEGVHWGNTEAFF
size: .; J: TRBJ2-5; D: .; V: TRBV20-1; DNA: TGCAGTGCTAGCCCGGGAACAGTCCAAGAGACCCAGTACTTC; CDR3: CSASPGTVQETQYF
size: few; J: TRBJ2-7; D: TRBD2; V: TRBV27; DNA: TGTGCCAGCTCGGGCCTAGCGGGAGGGGAGCAGTACTTC; CDR3: CASSGLAGGEQYF
size: few; J: TRBJ2-3; D: TRBD2; V: TRBV20-1; DNA: TGCAGTGGAACAACCGGGACTAGGATTACGCAGTATTTT; CDR3: CSGTTGTRITQYF
size: .; J: TRBJ2-7; D: TRBD1; V: TRBV18; DNA: TGTGCCAGCTCAGTTGGACAGGGGGAGAGGGAGCAGTACTTC; CDR3: CASSVGQGEREQYF
size: .; J: TRBJ2-5; D: .; V: TRBV5-4; DNA: TGTGCCAGCAGCCCAAACCGGATCAGCCAAGAGACCCAGTACTTC; CDR3: CASSPNRISQETQYF
size: .; J: TRBJ1-2; D: TRBD1; V: TRBV2; DNA: TGTGCCAGCAGTGGGGACAGCAACTATGGCTACACCTTC; CDR3: CASSGDSNYGYTF
size: few; J: TRBJ1-2; D: .; V: TRBV5-6; DNA: TGTGCCAGCAGCTCCCTAGGCAGGCCGAAAGGCTACACCTTC; CDR3: CASSSLGRPKGYTF
size: .; J: TRBJ2-7; D: .; V: TRBV7-9; DNA: TGTGCCAGCAGCTCGAACCCGGGAGTGAGCTACGAGCAGTACTTC; CDR3: CASSSNPGVSYEQYF
size: .; J: TRBJ2-2; D: TRBD2; V: TRBV6-5; DNA: TGTGCCAGCAGTTATCGGGGGGTGAGCACCGGGGAGCTGTTTTTT; CDR3: CASSYRGVSTGELFF
size: few; J: TRBJ1-4; D: .; V: TRBV6-1; DNA: TGTGCCAGCAGTCCACAGTGGGGGGCGAAACTGTTTTTT; CDR3: CASSPQWGAKLFF